This T cell receptor beta chain was profiled in a study of response to subunit inactivated influenza vaccine (dated by TCRdb to the late 2010s). With respect to the entire study: The study used deep quantitative T cell receptor repertoire profiling to track responses to a trivalent subunit inactivated influenza vaccine.

What the work shows at the level of the full study, not this receptor alone: The authors proposed that each seasonal influenza vaccination may bring in only a limited number of new T cells.

Note on this clonotype: The clone's antigen remains unknown. No base quality information exists; no much larger clone differs at one position.

Receptor libraries were prepared by RT-PCR. Instrument on record: Illumina HiSeq 2500. The public reads were reanalyzed by TCRdb: fastp trimming at Q25, MiXCR alignment, in-frame beta chains only. When rows share a CDR3 protein, they turn into one entry using the most common DNA and genes. This sample is represented by 600,000 to 700,000 distinct CDR3 sequences; 12% to 15% of them were singletons. 7.6% of the sample goes to the ten largest clones. Taken from cysteine to phenylalanine, the CDR3 has 20 residues. Only the CDR3 region is kept as DNA, spanning 60 bases read in frame from base 1. Trimming leaves V shorter by 5 bases and J shorter by 0 bases, with the junction holding 16 bases beyond the gene matches. CDR1 SGHVS and CDR2 FNYEAQ are derived from the germline V gene.

The specimen was PBMCs from blood, collected 14 days before vaccination. Recombination joined TRBV7-6 with TRBJ2-5, and 12 junctional nucleotides match TRBD2. This clonotype originated in a man aged 45-65 years who received an inactivated influenza vaccine. Donor details come from another sample of the same person, matched by shared clones. CDR3 sequence: CASSRWGLAGRSTYQETQYF. The sequence in DNA is TGTGCCAGCAGCCGTTGGGGACTAGCGGGCCGCTCTACCTACCAAGAGACCCAGTACTTC.